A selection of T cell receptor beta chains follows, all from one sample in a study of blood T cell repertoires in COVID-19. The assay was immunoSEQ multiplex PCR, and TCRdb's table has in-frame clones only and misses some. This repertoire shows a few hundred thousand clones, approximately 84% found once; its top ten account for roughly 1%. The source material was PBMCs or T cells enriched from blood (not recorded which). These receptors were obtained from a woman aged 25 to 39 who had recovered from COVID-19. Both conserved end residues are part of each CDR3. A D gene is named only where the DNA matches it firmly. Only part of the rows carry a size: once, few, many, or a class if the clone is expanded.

cdr3_nt: TGTGCCAGCACCAATGGTGGGGCGCAATCCCCTGAAGCTTTCTTT
cdr3_aa: CASTNGGAQSPEAFF
d_call: -
j_call: TRBJ1-1
clone_size: -
v_call: TRBV5-4

cdr3_nt: TGTGCCAGCATTAGACAGGGGGCGCGATTCGAGCAGTACTTC
cdr3_aa: CASIRQGARFEQYF
d_call: TRBD1
j_call: TRBJ2-7
clone_size: -
v_call: TRBV6-5

cdr3_nt: TGTGCCAGCAGTCCTGACAGGGGGCGAGGAAACACCATATATTTT
cdr3_aa: CASSPDRGRGNTIYF
d_call: TRBD1
j_call: TRBJ1-3
clone_size: -
v_call: TRBV2

cdr3_nt: TGTGTCATAGGGGGAGGGGGCTATGGCTACACCTTC
cdr3_aa: CVIGGGGYGYTF
d_call: -
j_call: TRBJ1-2
clone_size: -
v_call: TRBV28

cdr3_nt: TGTGCCAGCAGCTTAGGGCAGGATTTCACAGATACGCAGTATTTT
cdr3_aa: CASSLGQDFTDTQYF
d_call: -
j_call: TRBJ2-3
clone_size: -
v_call: TRBV7-6

cdr3_nt: TGTGCCAGCAGTTACATGGCGGCAGCCGAGAACACTGAAGCTTTCTTT
cdr3_aa: CASSYMAAAENTEAFF
d_call: -
j_call: TRBJ1-1
clone_size: -
v_call: TRBV6-5

cdr3_nt: TGTGCCACCAGCAGGGCAGGGAAACAGCCCCAGCATTTT
cdr3_aa: CATSRAGKQPQHF
d_call: -
j_call: TRBJ1-5
clone_size: -
v_call: TRBV15

cdr3_nt: TGTGCCAGCAGCCGCGGGGGGGCCTCCACAGATACGCAGTATTTT
cdr3_aa: CASSRGGASTDTQYF
d_call: TRBD2
j_call: TRBJ2-3
clone_size: -
v_call: TRBV7-7

cdr3_nt: TGTGCCAGCACCAACACCCGAGCTTTCTTT
cdr3_aa: CASTNTRAFF
d_call: -
j_call: TRBJ1-1
clone_size: -
v_call: TRBV9

cdr3_nt: TGCGCCAGCAGCCAAGATGACGACAACAATCAGCCCCAGCATTTT
cdr3_aa: CASSQDDDNNQPQHF
d_call: -
j_call: TRBJ1-5
clone_size: -
v_call: TRBV4-1

cdr3_nt: TGTGCCAGCAGTTTATGGATGGACAGCCACGAGCAGTACTTC
cdr3_aa: CASSLWMDSHEQYF
d_call: -
j_call: TRBJ2-7
clone_size: once
v_call: TRBV28

cdr3_nt: TGTGCCAGCAGTTTCGGACAGTCGGAGCAGTACTTC
cdr3_aa: CASSFGQSEQYF
d_call: -
j_call: TRBJ2-7
clone_size: -
v_call: TRBV28

cdr3_nt: TGCGCCAGCAGCCAAGATCGACAGGGCTCCGACGAGCAGTACTTC
cdr3_aa: CASSQDRQGSDEQYF
d_call: TRBD1
j_call: TRBJ2-7
clone_size: few
v_call: TRBV4-1

cdr3_nt: TGTGCCAGCAGTGAATATCGAGGGACACCCCCGGGCTACGAGCAGTACTTC
cdr3_aa: CASSEYRGTPPGYEQYF
d_call: -
j_call: TRBJ2-7
clone_size: -
v_call: TRBV25-1

cdr3_nt: TGCGCCAGCAGCCTCCGACAGGGTGCAACTAATGAAAAACTGTTTTTT
cdr3_aa: CASSLRQGATNEKLFF
d_call: TRBD1
j_call: TRBJ1-4
clone_size: few
v_call: TRBV5-1

cdr3_nt: TGTGCCAGCAGCCCTACCCCAGCCAGGGTTGAGACCCAGTACTTC
cdr3_aa: CASSPTPARVETQYF
d_call: -
j_call: TRBJ2-5
clone_size: -
v_call: TRBV7-6

cdr3_nt: TGTGCCAGCAGCTTGAGCGTCTTGGCGGCTGGAAACACCATATATTTT
cdr3_aa: CASSLSVLAAGNTIYF
d_call: -
j_call: TRBJ1-3
clone_size: -
v_call: TRBV5-5

cdr3_nt: TGCGCCAGCAGCTTGGGGCAGGGTGACGAGCAGTACTTC
cdr3_aa: CASSLGQGDEQYF
d_call: -
j_call: TRBJ2-7
clone_size: once
v_call: TRBV5-1

cdr3_nt: -
cdr3_aa: CASTSGQGPNEQYF
d_call: -
j_call: TRBJ2-7
clone_size: -
v_call: TRBV19

cdr3_nt: TGCGCCAGCAGCCAAGGTATTTTGAACACTGAAGCTTTCTTT
cdr3_aa: CASSQGILNTEAFF
d_call: -
j_call: TRBJ1-1
clone_size: -
v_call: TRBV4-1

cdr3_nt: TGTGCCAGCAGCCAAGATCTGACAGGGGGCACCTACAATGAGCAGTTCTTC
cdr3_aa: CASSQDLTGGTYNEQFF
d_call: TRBD1
j_call: TRBJ2-1
clone_size: -
v_call: TRBV3-1/TRBV3-2

cdr3_nt: TGCGCCAGCAGCCAAGACAGTCGAACAGGGGGCCTGTTCTTC
cdr3_aa: CASSQDSRTGGLFF
d_call: TRBD1
j_call: TRBJ2-7
clone_size: -
v_call: TRBV4-3

cdr3_nt: TGTGCCAGCAAGTTGGACAGTACTAACACTGAAGCTTTCTTT
cdr3_aa: CASKLDSTNTEAFF
d_call: -
j_call: TRBJ1-1
clone_size: -
v_call: TRBV2

cdr3_nt: TGTGCCAGTACCTCGCCAGGGACAGTCCTAAACACCATATATTTT
cdr3_aa: CASTSPGTVLNTIYF
d_call: TRBD1
j_call: TRBJ1-3
clone_size: -
v_call: TRBV19

cdr3_nt: TGTGCCAGCAGCTGGGGGGCAGGGGGCGGCACAGATACGCAGTATTTT
cdr3_aa: CASSWGAGGGTDTQYF
d_call: TRBD1
j_call: TRBJ2-3
clone_size: once
v_call: TRBV6-2/TRBV6-3

cdr3_nt: TGTGCCAGTAGTATAAGGGGTGTGGCAGATACGCAGTATTTT
cdr3_aa: CASSIRGVADTQYF
d_call: -
j_call: TRBJ2-3
clone_size: -
v_call: TRBV19

cdr3_nt: TGCGCCAGCGGGACAGGTGGGGTAGCGGAATATGGCTACACCTTC
cdr3_aa: CASGTGGVAEYGYTF
d_call: TRBD1
j_call: TRBJ1-2
clone_size: few
v_call: TRBV5-1

cdr3_nt: TGTGCCACCAGCGCGCTCCGGGGACAGGGGGGCACCGGGGAGCTGTTTTTT
cdr3_aa: CATSALRGQGGTGELFF
d_call: TRBD1
j_call: TRBJ2-2
clone_size: -
v_call: TRBV15

cdr3_nt: TGTGCCATCAGTGGATCTACAGGGGGCGGTGGCTACACCTTC
cdr3_aa: CAISGSTGGGGYTF
d_call: TRBD1
j_call: TRBJ1-2
clone_size: -
v_call: TRBV10-3

cdr3_nt: TGTGCCACCAGTGGCGGAGGGAACTCCTACGAGCAGTACTTC
cdr3_aa: CATSGGGNSYEQYF
d_call: -
j_call: TRBJ2-7
clone_size: -
v_call: TRBV24-1

cdr3_nt: TGCGCCAGCAACACTTGGGCCTCGAATTCACCCCTCCACTTT
cdr3_aa: CASNTWASNSPLHF
d_call: -
j_call: TRBJ1-6
clone_size: -
v_call: TRBV4-3

cdr3_nt: TGTGCCAGCAGTGACGGACAGAATTCACCCCTCCACTTT
cdr3_aa: CASSDGQNSPLHF
d_call: -
j_call: TRBJ1-6
clone_size: -
v_call: TRBV6-1